The present T cell receptor beta chain was sequenced within a study of cytotoxic CD8 clonotypes in ibrutinib-treated CLL. Sequencing sought depths of 1 in 200,000 to 1 in 1 million T cells. TCRdb's copy holds only in-frame clones and misses some; the assay was immunoSEQ multiplex PCR. Seen here are hundreds of thousands of clones, more than 65% observed once, and the top ten hold 5.9%. With 6 bases clipped from V and 4 bases from J, the junction kept 14 bases outside the gene matches. In germline, CDR1 is MDHEN, CDR2 SYDVKM. The CDR3 extends over 17 amino acids. This clonotype was sampled from a human donor with chronic lymphocytic leukemia. The sequencing used PBMCs, collected after 12 months of ibrutinib treatment. This chain uses TRBV28 with TRBJ2-1, with 8 bases fitting TRBD2. The CDR3 DNA reads as TGTGCCAGCAGCCCCCGGGCCCTAGCGGGCATTTACAATGAGCAGTTCTTC. This translates into CASSPRALAGIYNEQFF.